This passage covers 28 T cell receptor beta chains from one sample sequenced in a study of T cell repertoires in cytomegalovirus infection. Their recognized antigens are unknown. In TCRdb, the reads were re-called with MiXCR into one record per CDR3 protein. The sample lists some 130,000 distinct CDR3 sequences; around 32% were seen once. The source material was CD8+ T cells from cultured PBMCs, sampled from culture after CMV antigen stimulation. All receptors come from a human donor in good health (CMV status not recorded). Some clones in this sample may be carry-over from other donors' samples.

This clonotype was seen a handful of times. This chain uses TRBV2 with TRBJ1-1; D perhaps matches TRBD1 (5 bases). V was pared by 0 bases and J by 3 bases, with 17 bases between. The CDR3 has 17 residues. CDR1 is SNHLY and CDR2 is FYNNEI in the germline V gene. The CDR3 DNA follows: TGTGCCAGCAGTGAAGCGCGGTGGGAGGGGTTGGACACTGAAGCTTTCTTT. Its translation: CASSEARWEGLDTEAFF.

The rearrangement links TRBV20-1 to TRBJ1-2; D gene ambiguous. This CDR3 has 14 residues. Germline loops: CDR1 DFQATT, CDR2 SNEGSKA (reference sequence). V was shortened by 0 bases and J by 4 bases, with 12 bases between the two germline ends. DNA of the CDR3: TGCAGTGCTAGAGAATTGGCGGTGCCCTATGGCTACACCTTC. Its protein is CSARELAVPYGYTF.

In its sample, this clonotype was seen a few times. The chain recombines TRBV6-5 with TRBJ1-6; 8 bases match TRBD1. J was trimmed by 7 bases and V by 7 bases; bases with no gene match: 6. The germline V gene has CDR1 MNHEY and CDR2 SVGAGI. CDR3 size: 14 residues. As DNA, the CDR3 is TGTGCCAGCACCTGGACAGGGCGAAATTCACCCCTCCACTTT. Residues: CASTWTGRNSPLHF.

This chain joins TRBV6-6 and TRBJ2-4; D remains unclear. The V and J ends lost 0 bases and 5 bases respectively, with 5 bases between them. CDR3 length: 13 residues. Germline loops: CDR1 MNHNY, CDR2 SVGAGI (reference sequence). CDR3 in DNA: TGTGCCAGCAGTTACTCGTCTGAAAACATTCAGTACTTC. The encoded protein is CASSYSSENIQYF.

The chain employs TRBV2 and TRBJ2-1, with 10 nucleotides matching TRBD2. The CDR3 covers 15 residues. V shed 6 bases, J shed 4 bases, and the junction held 6 bases outside the gene matches. Germline-derived CDR1 and CDR2 are SNHLY and FYNNEI. The CDR3 spells CASRASSGGYNEQFF. The CDR3 region has the DNA TGTGCCAGCAGGGCCTCTAGCGGGGGTTACAATGAGCAGTTCTTC.

The chain carries TRBV27 and TRBJ1-1; D is perhaps TRBD1 (5 bases). V shed 6 bases and J shed 10 bases, with 12 bases lying between them. The CDR3 runs 11 residues. Germline CDR1 MNHEY, CDR2 SMNVEV (reference sequence). The CDR3 loop reads CASSPGLVAFF. The CDR3 bases are TGTGCCAGCAGCCCGGGACTCGTAGCTTTCTTT.

The rearrangement links TRBV5-6 to TRBJ2-5; 9 nucleotides align to TRBD2. With 2 bases clipped from V and 2 bases from J, the junction kept 7 bases outside the gene matches. Germline loops: CDR1 SGHDT, CDR2 YYEEEE. The CDR3 contains 16 residues. The CDR3 bases are TGTGCCAGCAGCTTTGCTATAGCGGGGGATCAAGAGACCCAGTACTTC. Protein: CASSFAIAGDQETQYF.

This clonotype was detected only a few times. V is TRBV4-1 and J is TRBJ2-3; D is possibly TRBD2 (6 bases). Trimming removed 1 base at V and 4 bases at J, with 12 bases between. CDR3 length: 15 residues. In germline, CDR1 is MGHRA, CDR2 YSYEKL. DNA of the CDR3: TGCGCCAGCAGCCAAGGAAGACTAGATCCAGATACGCAGTATTTT. It specifies CASSQGRLDPDTQYF.

A few counts support this clonotype. V is TRBV12-3 or TRBV12-4 and J is TRBJ1-1, with no clear D. The ends were cut back, 2 bases at V and 3 bases at J, with 7 bases in the middle. The CDR3 covers 13 residues. CDR3 nucleotide sequence: TGTGCCAGCAGTTTAATGGTTGACACTGAAGCTTTCTTT. Its protein is CASSLMVDTEAFF.

This clonotype has only a few counts. V is TRBV20-1 and J is TRBJ2-3; D call uncertain. Per the germline V gene, CDR1 is DFQATT and CDR2 is SNEGSKA (reference sequence). The CDR3 has 14 amino acids. V was trimmed by 0 bases and J by 2 bases, leaving 9 bases between them. Here the CDR3 DNA reads TGCAGTGCTAGAGATCGTCTTAACACAGATACGCAGTATTTT. As protein: CSARDRLNTDTQYF.

In its sample, this clonotype was seen a few times. This chain links TRBV10-3 with TRBJ2-2; TRBD2 matches at 7 bases. The germline V gene encodes CDR1 ENHRY and CDR2 SYGVKD. The CDR3 has 17 residues. Trimming cost V 0 bases and J 3 bases; bases outside gene matches: 7. The CDR3 sequence is CAISESWTRGDTGELFF. The CDR3 nucleotides read TGTGCCATCAGTGAGTCCTGGACTAGAGGAGACACCGGGGAGCTGTTTTTT.

V gene TRBV7-6 combines with J gene TRBJ1-1; D uncertain. Germline V gives CDR1 SGHVS, CDR2 FNYEAQ. Trimming cost V 5 bases and J 0 bases, with 16 bases left between them. This CDR3 region has 16 residues. Here the CDR3 DNA reads TGTGCCAGCAGCATAGACCCGGTCGGTATGAACACTGAAGCTTTCTTT. It codes for CASSIDPVGMNTEAFF.

The V call is TRBV5-8, the J call TRBJ2-3; unclear D gene. CDR1 is SGHTS, CDR2 YDEGEE, per germline. The CDR3 loop spans 10 amino acids. Trimming left V 4 bases short and J 13 bases short, with 10 bases between. CDR3: CASSDTVKYF. CDR3 nucleotide sequence: TGTGCCAGCAGCGATACCGTAAAGTATTTT. Full variable domain (rest looked up from reference TRBV5-8 and TRBJ2-3): EAGVTQSPTHLIKTRGQQATLRCSPISGHTSVYWYQQALGLGLQFLLWYDEGEERNRGNFPPRFSGRQFPNYSSELNVNALELEDSALYLCASSDTVKYFGPGTRLTVL.

The chain has TRBV2 and TRBJ1-5, with D possibly matching TRBD1 (5 bases). The germline gives CDR1 SNHLY, CDR2 FYNNEI. The CDR3 is made up of 15 amino acids. The V end was cut by 3 bases, the J end by 3 bases, with 12 bases between. The CDR3 here is CASSESQGFNQPQHF. The CDR3 DNA sequence: TGTGCCAGCAGTGAGTCGCAGGGTTTCAATCAGCCCCAGCATTTT. Full variable domain (rest looked up from reference TRBV2 and TRBJ1-5): EPEVTQTPSHQVTQMGQEVILRCVPISNHLYFYWYRQILGQKVEFLVSFYNNEISEKSEIFDDQFSVERPDGSNFTLKIRSTKLEDSAMYFCASSESQGFNQPQHFGDGTRLSIL.

This clonotype was observed a few times. The chain combines TRBV7-2 with TRBJ1-1; D unclear. CDR3 size: 14 residues. CDR1 SGHTA and CDR2 FQGNSA come from the germline V gene. The ends were cut back, 5 bases at V and 6 bases at J, with 16 bases in the middle. In DNA, the CDR3 is TGTGCCAGCAGCCCGTGGTGGGAATCGCCTGAAGCTTTCTTT. It codes for CASSPWWESPEAFF.

This clonotype has ten or more counts. This chain links TRBV7-2 with TRBJ2-3; the match to TRBD1 covers 7 bases. Per germline, CDR1 SGHTA and CDR2 FQGNSA. The junction had 5 bases not matched to a gene; V was cut back by 5 bases and J by 0 bases. This CDR3 is 15 amino acids long. The CDR3 nucleotides are TGTGCCAGCAGCCCCGGGACAGCCAGCACAGATACGCAGTATTTT. Translating it yields CASSPGTASTDTQYF.

The chain is built from TRBV13 and TRBJ1-2; D is possibly TRBD1 (6 bases). The CDR3 extends over 15 amino acids. Trimming shortened V by 4 bases and J by 6 bases, and 18 bases separated the two germline ends. Looked up from germline, CDR1 is PRHDT and CDR2 is FYEKMQ (reference sequence). The CDR3 sequence: CASSSDSKTRHGYTF. The CDR3 region has the DNA TGTGCCAGCAGCTCGGACAGTAAAACAAGGCATGGCTACACCTTC.

The rearrangement links TRBV5-6 to TRBJ1-1; D is undetermined. V lost 2 bases, J lost 5 bases, and 10 bases lay in between. Germline assignment: CDR1 SGHDT and CDR2 YYEEEE. The CDR3 totals 13 residues. CDR3 in DNA: TGTGCCAGCAGCTTTGTTCAGACTACTGAAGCTTTCTTT. Amino acid sequence: CASSFVQTTEAFF.

Many counts were recorded for this clonotype. The chain uses TRBV2 and TRBJ2-7, with D hard to call. In germline, CDR1 is SNHLY, CDR2 FYNNEI. Trimming shortened V by 7 bases and J by 3 bases, and 13 bases separated the two germline ends. The CDR3 runs 13 residues. The CDR3 is CASILGSGYEQYF. DNA for the CDR3: TGTGCCAGCATCTTGGGTTCGGGCTACGAGCAGTACTTC.

V is TRBV19 and J is TRBJ1-1; D might be TRBD1 (5 bases). Germline V gene lookup returns CDR1 LNHDA and CDR2 SQIVND (reference sequence). V was pared by 10 bases and J by 5 bases, with 17 bases between. CDR3 size: 13 residues. The CDR3 spells CATTLAGKTEAFF. The CDR3 DNA sequence: TGTGCCACCACCCTGGCAGGGAAGACTGAAGCTTTCTTT.

The chain is built from TRBV25-1 and TRBJ1-4; D gene unclear. V was clipped by 2 bases and J by 8 bases, with 21 bases between them. CDR1 and CDR2 (germline): MGHDK, SYGVNS. CDR3 size: 17 residues. CDR3 sequence reads: CASSEPQEWTTGEKLFF. In DNA form, the CDR3 reads TGTGCCAGCAGTGAACCCCAAGAGTGGACGACGGGAGAAAAACTGTTTTTT.

This clonotype was seen at least ten times. This chain joins TRBV28 and TRBJ2-7; D is undetermined. CDR3 length: 12 residues. Trimming removed 1 base at V and 2 bases at J, with 3 bases between. The V gene's germline CDR1 is MDHEN and CDR2 SYDVKM. As DNA, the CDR3 is TGTGCCAGCAGTTTATTGACCTACGAGCAGTACTTC. Its translation is CASSLLTYEQYF.

The gene calls are TRBV20-1 and TRBJ2-7; tentative D call: TRBD2 (6 bases). V lost 3 bases and J lost 4, with 16 bases in between. CDR1 and CDR2 (germline): DFQATT, SNEGSKA (reference sequence). The CDR3 sequence is 14 residues long. The chain's CDR3 is CSARGGGEGYEQYF. The CDR3 DNA reads as TGCAGTGCTAGGGGTGGAGGGGAAGGATACGAGCAGTACTTC.

The chain carries TRBV9 and TRBJ2-7; 9 bases are a match to TRBD2. There are 16 residues in the CDR3. CDR1 SGDLS and CDR2 YYNGEE come from the germline V gene. The V segment lost 0 bases and the J segment 4 bases; nucleotides outside the gene matches: 8. CDR3 DNA sequence: TGTGCCAGCAGCGTAGATGCTAGCGGGGCGATATACGAGCAGTACTTC. It specifies CASSVDASGAIYEQYF.

This clonotype was counted ten times or more. The V call is TRBV7-8, the J call TRBJ2-6; no clear D gene. Trimming took 0 bases from V and 4 from J, leaving 16 bases between them. The length of the CDR3 is 18 residues. Germline CDR1 is SGHVS and CDR2 is FQNEAQ. CDR3: CASSLAPRTQKGANVLTF. As DNA, the CDR3 is TGTGCCAGCAGCTTAGCGCCGAGGACGCAGAAGGGGGCCAACGTCCTGACTTTC.

The chain carries TRBV6-2 or TRBV6-3 and TRBJ2-5; no clear D. V gave up 7 bases and J gave up 5 bases, with 23 bases separating them. CDR3 length equals 16 residues. In germline, CDR1 is MNHEY, CDR2 SVGEGT. In DNA form, the CDR3 reads TGTGCCAGCACCCCCGATGTGACCGCGTGGGTGGAGACCCAGTACTTC. Its protein product is CASTPDVTAWVETQYF.

This clonotype was counted between two and nine times. This chain connects TRBV25-1 to TRBJ1-6; 7 nucleotides match TRBD1. Per the germline V gene, CDR1 is MGHDK and CDR2 is SYGVNS. V gave up 3 bases and J gave up 9 bases; unmatched junction bases: 5. The CDR3 length is 14 residues. CDR3 DNA: TGTGCCAGCAGTGACGAGGGGGCAAGTTCACCCCTCCACTTT. Amino acid sequence: CASSDEGASSPLHF.

Many counts were recorded for this clonotype. The chain links TRBV2 to TRBJ2-7; tentative D call: TRBD2 (6 bases). Germline assignment: CDR1 SNHLY and CDR2 FYNNEI. The CDR3 covers 14 residues. V dropped 7 bases and J dropped 4 bases, with 17 bases sitting between them. The CDR3 region has the DNA TGTGCCAGCACTCTCTCATCGGGGGTATACGAGCAGTACTTC. Protein product: CASTLSSGVYEQYF.